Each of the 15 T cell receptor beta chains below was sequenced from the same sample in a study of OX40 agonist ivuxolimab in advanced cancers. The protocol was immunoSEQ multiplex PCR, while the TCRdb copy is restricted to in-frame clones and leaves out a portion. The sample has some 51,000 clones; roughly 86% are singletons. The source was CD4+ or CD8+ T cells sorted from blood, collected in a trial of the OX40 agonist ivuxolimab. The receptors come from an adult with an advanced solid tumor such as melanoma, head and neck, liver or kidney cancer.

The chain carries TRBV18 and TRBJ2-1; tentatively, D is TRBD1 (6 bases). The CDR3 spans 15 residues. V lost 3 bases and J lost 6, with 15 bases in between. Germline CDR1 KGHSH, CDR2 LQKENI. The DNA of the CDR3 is TGTGCCAGCTCACCTAAACAGGGAGTAGGCAATGAGCAGTTCTTC. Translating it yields CASSPKQGVGNEQFF.

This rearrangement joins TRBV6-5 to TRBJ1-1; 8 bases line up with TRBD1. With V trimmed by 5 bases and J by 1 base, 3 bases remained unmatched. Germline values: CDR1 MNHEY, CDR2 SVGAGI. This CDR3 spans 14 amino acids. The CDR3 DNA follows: TGTGCCAGCAGTCCCGACAGGGGGAACACTGAAGCTTTCTTT. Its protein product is CASSPDRGNTEAFF.

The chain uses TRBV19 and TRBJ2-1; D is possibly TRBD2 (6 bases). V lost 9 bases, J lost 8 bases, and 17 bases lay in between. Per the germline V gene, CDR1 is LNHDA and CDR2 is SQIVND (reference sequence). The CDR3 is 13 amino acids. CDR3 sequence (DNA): TGTGCCAGCGGGACTTTGGGAGCTTATGAGCAGTTCTTC. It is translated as CASGTLGAYEQFF.

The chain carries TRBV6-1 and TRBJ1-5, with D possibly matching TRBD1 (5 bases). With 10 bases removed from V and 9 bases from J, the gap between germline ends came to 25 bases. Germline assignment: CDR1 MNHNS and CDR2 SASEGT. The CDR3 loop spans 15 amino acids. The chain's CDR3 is CATRGRGDDKLPQHF. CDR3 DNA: TGTGCCACCCGAGGGAGGGGAGACGATAAACTGCCCCAGCATTTT.

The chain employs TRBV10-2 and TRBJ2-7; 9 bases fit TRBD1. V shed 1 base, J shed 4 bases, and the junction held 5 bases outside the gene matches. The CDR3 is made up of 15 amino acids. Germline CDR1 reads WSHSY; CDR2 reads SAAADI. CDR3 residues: CASSEWGQGMYEQYF. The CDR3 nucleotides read TGCGCCAGCAGTGAGTGGGGACAGGGTATGTACGAGCAGTACTTC.

The CDR3 sequence is CASSPQGNYEQYF. The DNA for the CDR3 is TGTGCCAGCTCACCCCAGGGGAACTACGAGCAGTACTTC. V usage is TRBV18 and J usage is TRBJ2-7; possibly TRBD1 for D (6 bases). CDR1 and CDR2 (germline): KGHSH, LQKENI. The CDR3 totals 13 residues. V dropped 3 bases and J dropped 3 bases, with 9 bases sitting between them. The whole variable domain, filled in from reference TRBV18 and TRBJ2-7, reads NAGVMQNPRHLVRRRGQEARLRCSPMKGHSHVYWYRQLPEEGLKFMVYLQKENIIDESGMPKERFSAEFPKEGPSILRIQQVVRGDSAAYFCASSPQGNYEQYFGPGTRLTVT.

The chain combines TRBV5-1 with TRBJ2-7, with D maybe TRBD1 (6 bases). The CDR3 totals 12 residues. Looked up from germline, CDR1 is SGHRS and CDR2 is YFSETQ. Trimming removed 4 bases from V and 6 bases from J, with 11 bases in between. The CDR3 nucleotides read TGCGCCAGCAGCCCACAGGGCCTCGAGCAGTACTTC. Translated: CASSPQGLEQYF.

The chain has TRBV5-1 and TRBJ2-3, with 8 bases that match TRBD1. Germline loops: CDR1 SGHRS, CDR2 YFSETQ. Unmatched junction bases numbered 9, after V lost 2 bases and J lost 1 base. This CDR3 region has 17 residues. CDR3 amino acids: CASSLLSGTGGTDTQYF. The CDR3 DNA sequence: TGCGCCAGCAGCTTACTCTCCGGGACAGGTGGCACAGATACGCAGTATTTT.

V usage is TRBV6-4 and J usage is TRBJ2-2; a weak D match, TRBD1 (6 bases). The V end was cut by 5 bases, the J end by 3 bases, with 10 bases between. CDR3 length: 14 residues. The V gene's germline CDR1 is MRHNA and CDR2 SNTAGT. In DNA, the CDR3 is TGTGCCAGCAGTCTACCAGGGGACACCGGGGAGCTGTTTTTT. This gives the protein CASSLPGDTGELFF.

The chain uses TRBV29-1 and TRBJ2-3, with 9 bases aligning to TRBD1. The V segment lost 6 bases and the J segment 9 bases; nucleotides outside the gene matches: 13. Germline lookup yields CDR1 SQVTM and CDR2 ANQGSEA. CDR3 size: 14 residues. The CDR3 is CSVDWDRVGATQYF. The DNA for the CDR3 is TGCAGCGTGGACTGGGACAGGGTGGGGGCGACGCAGTATTTT.

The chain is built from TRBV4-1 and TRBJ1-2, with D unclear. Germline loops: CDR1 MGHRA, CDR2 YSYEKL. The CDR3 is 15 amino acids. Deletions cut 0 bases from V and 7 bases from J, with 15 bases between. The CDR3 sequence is CASSQDKAVGLGYTF. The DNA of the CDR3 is TGCGCCAGCAGCCAAGATAAGGCAGTGGGTCTTGGCTACACCTTC.

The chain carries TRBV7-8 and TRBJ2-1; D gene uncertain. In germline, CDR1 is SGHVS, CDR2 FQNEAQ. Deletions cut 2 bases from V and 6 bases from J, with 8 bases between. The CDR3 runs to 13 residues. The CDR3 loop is CASSLFSGNEQFF. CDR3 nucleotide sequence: TGTGCCAGCAGCTTATTTTCGGGCAATGAGCAGTTCTTC. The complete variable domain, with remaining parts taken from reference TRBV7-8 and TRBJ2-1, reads GAGVSQSPRYKVAKRGQDVALRCDPISGHVSLFWYQQALGQGPEFLTYFQNEAQLDKSGLPSDRFFAERPEGSVSTLKIQRTQQEDSAVYLCASSLFSGNEQFFGPGTRLTVL.

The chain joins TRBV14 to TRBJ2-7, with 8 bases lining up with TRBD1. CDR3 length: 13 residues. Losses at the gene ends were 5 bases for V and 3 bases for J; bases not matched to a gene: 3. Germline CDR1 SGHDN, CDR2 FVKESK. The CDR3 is CASSSGQGYEQYF. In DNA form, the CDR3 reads TGTGCCAGCAGCTCCGGACAGGGCTACGAGCAGTACTTC.

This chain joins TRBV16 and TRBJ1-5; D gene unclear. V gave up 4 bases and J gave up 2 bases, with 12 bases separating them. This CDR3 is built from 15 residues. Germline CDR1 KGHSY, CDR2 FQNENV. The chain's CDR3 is CASSLRVEGNQPQHF. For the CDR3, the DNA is TGTGCCAGCAGCCTCCGCGTGGAGGGCAATCAGCCCCAGCATTTT. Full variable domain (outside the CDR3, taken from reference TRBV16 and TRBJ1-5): GEEVAQTPKHLVRGEGQKAKLYCAPIKGHSYVFWYQQVLKNEFKFLISFQNENVFDETGMPKERFSAKCLPNSPCSLEIQATKLEDSAVYFCASSLRVEGNQPQHFGDGTRLSIL.

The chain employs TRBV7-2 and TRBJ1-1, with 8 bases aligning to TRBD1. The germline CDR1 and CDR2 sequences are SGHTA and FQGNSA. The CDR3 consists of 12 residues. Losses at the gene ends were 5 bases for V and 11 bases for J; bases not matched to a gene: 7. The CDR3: CASSPGQGFAFF. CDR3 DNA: TGTGCCAGCAGCCCCGGACAGGGTTTTGCTTTCTTT.